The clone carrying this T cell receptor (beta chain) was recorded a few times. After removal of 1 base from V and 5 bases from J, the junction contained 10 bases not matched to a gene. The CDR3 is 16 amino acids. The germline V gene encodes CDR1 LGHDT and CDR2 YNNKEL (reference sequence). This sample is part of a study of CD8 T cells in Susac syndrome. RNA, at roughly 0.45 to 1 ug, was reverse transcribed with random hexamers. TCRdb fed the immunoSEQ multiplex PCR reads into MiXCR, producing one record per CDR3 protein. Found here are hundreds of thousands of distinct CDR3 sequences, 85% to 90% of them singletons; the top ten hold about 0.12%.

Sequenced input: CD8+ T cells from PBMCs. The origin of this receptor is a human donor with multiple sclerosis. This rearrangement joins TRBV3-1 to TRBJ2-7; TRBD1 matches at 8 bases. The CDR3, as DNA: TGTGCCAGCAGCCAAGCAGCAGGGGGCGCCTTCCACGAGCAGTACTTC. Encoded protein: CASSQAAGGAFHEQYF.